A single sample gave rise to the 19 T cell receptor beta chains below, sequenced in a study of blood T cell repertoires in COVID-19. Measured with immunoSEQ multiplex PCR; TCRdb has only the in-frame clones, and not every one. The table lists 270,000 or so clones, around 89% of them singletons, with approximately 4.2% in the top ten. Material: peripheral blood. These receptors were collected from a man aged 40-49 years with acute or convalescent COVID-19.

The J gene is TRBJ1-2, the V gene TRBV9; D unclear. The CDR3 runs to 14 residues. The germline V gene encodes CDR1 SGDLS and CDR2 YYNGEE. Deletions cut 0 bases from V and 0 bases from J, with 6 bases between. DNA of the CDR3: TGTGCCAGCAGCGTAGGCAACACTAACTATGGCTACACCTTC. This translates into CASSVGNTNYGYTF. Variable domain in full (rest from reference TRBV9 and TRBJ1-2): DSGVTQTPKHLITATGQRVTLRCSPRSGDLSVYWYQQSLDQGLQFLIQYYNGEERAKGNILERFSAQQFPDLHSELNLSSLELGDSALYFCASSVGNTNYGYTFGSGTRLTVV.

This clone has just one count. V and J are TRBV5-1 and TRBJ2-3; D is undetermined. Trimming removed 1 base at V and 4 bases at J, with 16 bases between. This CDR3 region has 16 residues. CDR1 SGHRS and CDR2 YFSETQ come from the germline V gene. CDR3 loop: CASSLTRSGFPDTQYF. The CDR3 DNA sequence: TGCGCCAGCAGCTTGACCCGGTCCGGGTTTCCAGATACGCAGTATTTT.

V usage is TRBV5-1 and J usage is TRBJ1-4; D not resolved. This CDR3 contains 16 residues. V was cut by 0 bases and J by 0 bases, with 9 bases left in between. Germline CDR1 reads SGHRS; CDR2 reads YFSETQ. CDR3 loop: CASSLDGGTTNEKLFF. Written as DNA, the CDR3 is TGCGCCAGCAGCTTGGACGGCGGCACAACTAATGAAAAACTGTTTTTT.

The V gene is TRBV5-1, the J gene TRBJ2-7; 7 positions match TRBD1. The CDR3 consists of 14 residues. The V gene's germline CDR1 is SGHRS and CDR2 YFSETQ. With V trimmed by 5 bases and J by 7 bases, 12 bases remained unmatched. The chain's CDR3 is CASRPGQPQGEQYF. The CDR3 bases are TGCGCCAGCAGGCCGGGACAGCCCCAGGGAGAGCAGTACTTC.

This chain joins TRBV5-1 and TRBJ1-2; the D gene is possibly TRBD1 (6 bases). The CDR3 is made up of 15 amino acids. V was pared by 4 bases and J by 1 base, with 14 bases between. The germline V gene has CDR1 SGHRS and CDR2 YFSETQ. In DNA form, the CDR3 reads TGCGCCAGCAGCCCCGTGGGAGGGGGTAACTATGGCTACACCTTC. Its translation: CASSPVGGGNYGYTF.

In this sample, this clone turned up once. This CDR3 reads CASRKDRGHGYTF. DNA for the CDR3: TGTGCCAGCAGGAAAGACAGGGGGCATGGCTACACCTTC. The chain links TRBV6-5 to TRBJ1-2, with 10 bases matching TRBD1. This CDR3 spans 13 amino acids. Trimming removed 6 bases from V and 6 bases from J; junction bases left unmatched: 4. CDR1 is MNHEY and CDR2 is SVGAGI in the germline V gene.

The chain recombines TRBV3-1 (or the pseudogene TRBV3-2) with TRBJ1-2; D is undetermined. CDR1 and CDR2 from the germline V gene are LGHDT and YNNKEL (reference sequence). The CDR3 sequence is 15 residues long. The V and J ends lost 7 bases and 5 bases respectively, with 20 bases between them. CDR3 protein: CASTQRGIEDYGYTF. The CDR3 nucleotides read TGTGCCAGCACCCAGAGAGGTATAGAAGATTATGGCTACACCTTC.

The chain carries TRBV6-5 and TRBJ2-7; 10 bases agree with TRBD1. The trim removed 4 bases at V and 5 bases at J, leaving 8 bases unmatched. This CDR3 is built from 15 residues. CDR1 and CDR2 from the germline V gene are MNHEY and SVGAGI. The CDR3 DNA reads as TGTGCCAGCAGTTTCTGGACAGGGGGAAGGGACGAGCAGTACTTC. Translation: CASSFWTGGRDEQYF.

CDR3 in amino acids: CASSVVTSDTQYF. The CDR3 DNA is TGTGCCAGCAGCGTAGTGACTAGCGATACGCAGTATTTT. The chain uses TRBV9 and TRBJ2-3; 7 nucleotides align to TRBD2. The V and J ends lost 0 bases and 6 bases, in that order; junction bases with no gene match: 1. CDR3 length: 13 amino acids. Germline V lookup: CDR1 SGDLS, CDR2 YYNGEE.

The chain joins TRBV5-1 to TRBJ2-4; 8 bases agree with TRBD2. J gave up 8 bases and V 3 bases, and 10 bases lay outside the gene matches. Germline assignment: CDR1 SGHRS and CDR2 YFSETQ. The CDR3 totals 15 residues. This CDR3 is CASSSRVAGSDIQYF. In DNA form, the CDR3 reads TGCGCCAGCAGCTCCCGCGTAGCGGGGTCTGACATTCAGTACTTC.

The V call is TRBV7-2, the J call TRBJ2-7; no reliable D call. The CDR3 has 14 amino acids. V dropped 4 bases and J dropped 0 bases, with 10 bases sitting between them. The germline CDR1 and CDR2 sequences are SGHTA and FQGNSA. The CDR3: CASSSDTSSYEQYF. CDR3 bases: TGTGCCAGCAGCTCTGACACGAGCTCCTACGAGCAGTACTTC.

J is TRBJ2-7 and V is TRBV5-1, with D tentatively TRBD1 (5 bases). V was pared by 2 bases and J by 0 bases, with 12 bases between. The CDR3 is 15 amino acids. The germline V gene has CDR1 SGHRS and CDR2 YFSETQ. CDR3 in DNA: TGCGCCAGCAGCTTAGGACAAACTCGCTCCTACGAGCAGTACTTC. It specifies CASSLGQTRSYEQYF.

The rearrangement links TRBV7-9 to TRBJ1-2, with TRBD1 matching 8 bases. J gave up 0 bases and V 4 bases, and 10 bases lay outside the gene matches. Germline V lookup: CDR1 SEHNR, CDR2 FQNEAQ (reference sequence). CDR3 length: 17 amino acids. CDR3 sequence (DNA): TGTGCCAGCAGCTCCAGACAGGGGTGGGTGTCTAACTATGGCTACACCTTC. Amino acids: CASSSRQGWVSNYGYTF.

The CDR3 DNA follows: TGCGCCAGCAGGAGGACAGGGGATCCAAGTCAGCCCCAGCATTTT. The encoded protein is CASRRTGDPSQPQHF. V usage is TRBV5-1 and J usage is TRBJ1-5, with 9 positions matching TRBD1. The J segment lost 6 bases and the V segment lost 5 bases, leaving 9 bases of the junction unmatched. CDR3 size: 15 residues. Germline CDR1 is SGHRS and CDR2 is YFSETQ.

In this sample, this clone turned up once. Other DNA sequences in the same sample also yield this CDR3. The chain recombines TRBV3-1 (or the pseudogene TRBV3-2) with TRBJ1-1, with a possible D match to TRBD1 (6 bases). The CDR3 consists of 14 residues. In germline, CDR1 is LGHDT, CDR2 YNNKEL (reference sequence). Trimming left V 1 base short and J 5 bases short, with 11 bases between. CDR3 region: CASSQVGGGTEAFF. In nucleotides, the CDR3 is TGTGCCAGCAGCCAAGTAGGGGGGGGGACTGAAGCTTTCTTT.

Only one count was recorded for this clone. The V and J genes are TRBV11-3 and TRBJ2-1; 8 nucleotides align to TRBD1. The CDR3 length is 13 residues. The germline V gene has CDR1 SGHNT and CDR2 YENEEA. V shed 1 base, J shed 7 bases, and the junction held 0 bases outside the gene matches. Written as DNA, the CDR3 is TGTGCCAGCAGCTTAGGGACAGGGAATGAGCAGTTCTTC. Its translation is CASSLGTGNEQFF.

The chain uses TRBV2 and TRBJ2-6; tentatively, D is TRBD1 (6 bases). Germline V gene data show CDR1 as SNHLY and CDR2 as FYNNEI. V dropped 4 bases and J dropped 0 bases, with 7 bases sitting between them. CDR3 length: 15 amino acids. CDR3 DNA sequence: TGTGCCAGCAGTGTGGGGGCCTCTGGGGCCAACGTCCTGACTTTC. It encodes CASSVGASGANVLTF.

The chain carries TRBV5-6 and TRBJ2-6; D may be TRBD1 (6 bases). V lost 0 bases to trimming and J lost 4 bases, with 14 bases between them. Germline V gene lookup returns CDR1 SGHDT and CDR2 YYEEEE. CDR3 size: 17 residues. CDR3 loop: CASSLVGAGAGANVLTF. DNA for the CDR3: TGTGCCAGCAGCTTGGTGGGTGCAGGGGCCGGGGCCAACGTCCTGACTTTC.

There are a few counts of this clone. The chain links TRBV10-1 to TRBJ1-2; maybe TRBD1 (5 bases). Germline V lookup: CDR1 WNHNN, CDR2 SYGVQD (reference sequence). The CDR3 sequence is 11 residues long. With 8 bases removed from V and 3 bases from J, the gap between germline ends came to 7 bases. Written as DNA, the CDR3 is TGCGCCAGCGGGGGGGACTATGGCTACACCTTC. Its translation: CASGGDYGYTF.